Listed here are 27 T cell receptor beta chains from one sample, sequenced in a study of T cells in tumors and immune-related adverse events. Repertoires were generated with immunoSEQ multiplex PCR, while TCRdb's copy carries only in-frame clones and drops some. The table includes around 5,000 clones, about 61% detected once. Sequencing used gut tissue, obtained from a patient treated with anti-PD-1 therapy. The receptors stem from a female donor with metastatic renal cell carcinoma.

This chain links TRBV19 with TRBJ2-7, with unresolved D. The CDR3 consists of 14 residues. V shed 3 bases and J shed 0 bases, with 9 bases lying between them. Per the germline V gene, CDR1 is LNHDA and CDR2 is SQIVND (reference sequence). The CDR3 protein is CASSMRTSSYEQYF. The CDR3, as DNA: TGTGCCAGTAGTATGCGAACAAGCTCCTACGAGCAGTACTTC.

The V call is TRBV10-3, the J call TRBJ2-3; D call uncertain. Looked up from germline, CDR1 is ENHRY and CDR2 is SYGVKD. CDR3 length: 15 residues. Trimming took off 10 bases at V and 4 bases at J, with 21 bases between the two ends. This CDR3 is CATKRNAALSDTQYF. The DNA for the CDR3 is TGTGCCACCAAACGAAACGCCGCCCTATCAGATACGCAGTATTTT.

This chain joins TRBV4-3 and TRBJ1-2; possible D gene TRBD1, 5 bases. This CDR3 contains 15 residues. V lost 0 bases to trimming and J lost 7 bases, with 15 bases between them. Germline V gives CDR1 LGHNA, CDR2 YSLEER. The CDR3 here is CASSQDAGGRGGYTF. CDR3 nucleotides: TGCGCCAGCAGCCAAGATGCGGGGGGTCGGGGTGGCTACACCTTC.

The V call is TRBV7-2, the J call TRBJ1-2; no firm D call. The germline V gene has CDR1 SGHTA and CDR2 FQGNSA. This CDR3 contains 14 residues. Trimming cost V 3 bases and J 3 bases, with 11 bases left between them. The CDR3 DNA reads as TGTGCCAGCAGCTTCGGAGGGAGCGACTATGGCTACACCTTC. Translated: CASSFGGSDYGYTF.

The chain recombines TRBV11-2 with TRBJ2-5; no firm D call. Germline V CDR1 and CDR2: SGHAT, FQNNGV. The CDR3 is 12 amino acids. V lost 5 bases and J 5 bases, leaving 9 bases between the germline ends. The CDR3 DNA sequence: TGTGCCAGCAGCCCCCTAGGGGAGACCCAGTACTTC. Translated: CASSPLGETQYF.

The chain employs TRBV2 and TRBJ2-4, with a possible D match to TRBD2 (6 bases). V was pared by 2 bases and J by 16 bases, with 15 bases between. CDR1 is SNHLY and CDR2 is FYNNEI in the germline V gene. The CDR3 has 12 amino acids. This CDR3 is CASSENGGLGYF. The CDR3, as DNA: TGTGCCAGCAGTGAAAATGGAGGGTTGGGCTACTTC. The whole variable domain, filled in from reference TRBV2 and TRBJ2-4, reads EPEVTQTPSHQVTQMGQEVILRCVPISNHLYFYWYRQILGQKVEFLVSFYNNEISEKSEIFDDQFSVERPDGSNFTLKIRSTKLEDSAMYFCASSENGGLGYFGAGTRLSVL.

The CDR3 spells CASSLMGQMNTEAFF. CDR3 in DNA: TGTGCCAGCAGCTTGATGGGACAAATGAACACTGAAGCTTTCTTT. The rearrangement uses TRBV5-5 and TRBJ1-1; D possibly corresponds to TRBD1 (6 bases). This CDR3 has 15 amino acids. Trimming took 1 base from V and 0 from J, leaving 10 bases between them. Germline CDR1 SGHKS, CDR2 YYEKEE (reference sequence).

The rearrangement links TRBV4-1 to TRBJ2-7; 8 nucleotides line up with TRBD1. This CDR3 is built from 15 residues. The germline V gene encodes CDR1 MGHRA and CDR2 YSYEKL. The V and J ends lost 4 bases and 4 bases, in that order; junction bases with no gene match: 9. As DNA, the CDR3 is TGCGCCAGCAGCCCAAACCCGACAGGGGAATACGAGCAGTACTTC. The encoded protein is CASSPNPTGEYEQYF.

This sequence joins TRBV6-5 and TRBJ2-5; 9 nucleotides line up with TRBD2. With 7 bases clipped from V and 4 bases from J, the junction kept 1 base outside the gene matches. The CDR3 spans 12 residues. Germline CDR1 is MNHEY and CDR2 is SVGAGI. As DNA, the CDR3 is TGTGCCAGCAAGACTAGCGGAGAGACCCAGTACTTC. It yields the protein CASKTSGETQYF.

The CDR3 nucleotides read TGCAGCGTTGCCGGGGGCGATCAGCCCCAGCATTTT. The encoded protein is CSVAGGDQPQHF. The chain has TRBV29-1 and TRBJ1-5; D may be TRBD1 (6 bases). V was cut by 4 bases and J by 5 bases, with 9 bases left in between. CDR3 size: 12 residues. CDR1 is SQVTM, CDR2 ANQGSEA, per germline.

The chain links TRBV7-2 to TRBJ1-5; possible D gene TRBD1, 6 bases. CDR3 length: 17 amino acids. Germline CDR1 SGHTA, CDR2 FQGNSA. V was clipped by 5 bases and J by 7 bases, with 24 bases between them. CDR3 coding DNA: TGTGCCAGCAGCCCGAGGGGGGGCAGAGGGGCTCTGCAGCCCCAGCATTTT. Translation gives CASSPRGGRGALQPQHF.

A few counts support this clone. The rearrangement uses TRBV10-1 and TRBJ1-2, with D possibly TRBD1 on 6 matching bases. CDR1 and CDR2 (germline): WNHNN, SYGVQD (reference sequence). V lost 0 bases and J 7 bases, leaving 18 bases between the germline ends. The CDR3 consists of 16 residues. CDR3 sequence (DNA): TGCGCCAGCAGTGAGTCCGGACAGACGGCTTGGGGTGGCTACACCTTC. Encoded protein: CASSESGQTAWGGYTF.

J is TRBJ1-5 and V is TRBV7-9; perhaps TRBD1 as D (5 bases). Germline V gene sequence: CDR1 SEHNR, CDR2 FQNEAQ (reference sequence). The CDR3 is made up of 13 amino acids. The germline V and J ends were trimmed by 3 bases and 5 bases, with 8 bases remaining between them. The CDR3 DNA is TGTGCCAGCAGCTTTAGCAGGGATCAGCCCCAGCATTTT. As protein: CASSFSRDQPQHF. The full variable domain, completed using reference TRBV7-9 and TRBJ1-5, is DTGVSQNPRHKITKRGQNVTFRCDPISEHNRLYWYRQTLGQGPEFLTYFQNEAQLEKSRLLSDRFSAERPKGSFSTLEIQRTEQGDSAMYLCASSFSRDQPQHFGDGTRLSIL.

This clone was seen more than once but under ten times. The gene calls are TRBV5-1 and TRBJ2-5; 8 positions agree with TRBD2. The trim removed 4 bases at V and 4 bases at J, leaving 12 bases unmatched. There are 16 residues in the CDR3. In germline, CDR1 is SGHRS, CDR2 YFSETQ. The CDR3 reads CASSPGEAGGGETQYF. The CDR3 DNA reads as TGCGCCAGCAGCCCCGGGGAGGCGGGGGGCGGAGAGACCCAGTACTTC.

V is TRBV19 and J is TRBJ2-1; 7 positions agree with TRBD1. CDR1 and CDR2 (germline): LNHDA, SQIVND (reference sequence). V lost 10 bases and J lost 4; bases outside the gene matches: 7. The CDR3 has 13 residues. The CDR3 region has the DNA TGTGCCACCGAGGGACAGCCATACAATGAGCAGTTCTTC. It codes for CATEGQPYNEQFF.

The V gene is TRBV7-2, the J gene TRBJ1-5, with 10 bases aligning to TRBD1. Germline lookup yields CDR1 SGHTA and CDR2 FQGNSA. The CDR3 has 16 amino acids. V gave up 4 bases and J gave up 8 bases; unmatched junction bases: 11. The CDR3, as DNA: TGTGCCAGCAGCTCATTCGGACAGGGGGATGTTGAGCCCCAGCATTTT. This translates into CASSSFGQGDVEPQHF.

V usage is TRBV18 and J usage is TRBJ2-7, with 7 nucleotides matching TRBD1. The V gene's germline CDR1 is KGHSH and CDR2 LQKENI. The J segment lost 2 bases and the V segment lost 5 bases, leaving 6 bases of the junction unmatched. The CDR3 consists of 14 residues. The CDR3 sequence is CASSSTDRAYEQYF. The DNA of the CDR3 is TGTGCCAGCTCATCCACCGACAGGGCCTACGAGCAGTACTTC.

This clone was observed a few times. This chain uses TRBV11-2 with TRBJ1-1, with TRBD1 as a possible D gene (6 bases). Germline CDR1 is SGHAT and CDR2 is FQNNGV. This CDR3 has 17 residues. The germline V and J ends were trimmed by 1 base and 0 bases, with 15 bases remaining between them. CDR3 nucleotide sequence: TGTGCCAGCAGCTTAGGACTGGGGGGCCGGATGAACACTGAAGCTTTCTTT. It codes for CASSLGLGGRMNTEAFF.

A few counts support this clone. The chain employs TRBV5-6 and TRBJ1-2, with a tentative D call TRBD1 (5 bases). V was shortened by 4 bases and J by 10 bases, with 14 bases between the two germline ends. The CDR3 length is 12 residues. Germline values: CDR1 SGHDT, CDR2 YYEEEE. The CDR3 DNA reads TGTGCCAGCAGCATTAGCAGGGCCTCCTACACCTTC. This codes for CASSISRASYTF.

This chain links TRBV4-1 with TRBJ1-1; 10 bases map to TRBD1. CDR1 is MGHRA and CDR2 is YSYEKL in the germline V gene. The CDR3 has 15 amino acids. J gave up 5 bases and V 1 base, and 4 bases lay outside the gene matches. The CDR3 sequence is CASSQVGTGVTEAFF. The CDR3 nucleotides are TGCGCCAGCAGCCAAGTGGGGACAGGGGTGACTGAAGCTTTCTTT.

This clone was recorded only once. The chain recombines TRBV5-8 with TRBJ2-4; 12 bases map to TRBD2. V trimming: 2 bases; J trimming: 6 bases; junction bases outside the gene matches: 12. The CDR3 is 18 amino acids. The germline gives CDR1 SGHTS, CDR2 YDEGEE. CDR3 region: CASSFASSTSGGRNIQYF. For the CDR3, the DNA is TGTGCCAGCAGCTTTGCGTCCTCGACTAGCGGGGGTAGAAACATTCAGTACTTC.

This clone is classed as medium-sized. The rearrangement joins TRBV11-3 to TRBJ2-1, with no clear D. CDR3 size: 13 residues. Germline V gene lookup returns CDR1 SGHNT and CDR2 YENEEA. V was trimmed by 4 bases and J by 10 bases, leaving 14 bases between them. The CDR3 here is CASSYLKSGEQFF. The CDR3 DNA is TGTGCCAGCAGCTATCTGAAAAGTGGGGAGCAGTTCTTC.

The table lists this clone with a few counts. CDR3 protein: CASSQGGANVLTF. DNA for the CDR3: TGTGCCAGCAGTCAGGGTGGGGCCAACGTCCTGACTTTC. The V gene is TRBV6-6, the J gene TRBJ2-6; tentatively, D is TRBD1 (5 bases). Trimming shortened V by 5 bases and J by 3 bases, and 5 bases separated the two germline ends. The CDR3 length is 13 residues. Germline assignment: CDR1 MNHNY and CDR2 SVGAGI (reference sequence).

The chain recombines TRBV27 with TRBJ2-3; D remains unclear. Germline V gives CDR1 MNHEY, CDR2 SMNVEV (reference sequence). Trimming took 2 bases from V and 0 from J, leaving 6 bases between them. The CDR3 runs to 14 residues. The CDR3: CASSLGISTDTQYF. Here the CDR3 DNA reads TGTGCCAGCAGTTTAGGGATTAGCACAGATACGCAGTATTTT.

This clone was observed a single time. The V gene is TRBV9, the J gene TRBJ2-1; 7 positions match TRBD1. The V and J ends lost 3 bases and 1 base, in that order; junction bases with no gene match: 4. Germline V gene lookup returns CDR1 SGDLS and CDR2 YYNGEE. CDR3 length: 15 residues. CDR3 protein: CASSARDRSYNEQFF. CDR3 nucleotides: TGTGCCAGCAGCGCCCGGGACAGATCCTACAATGAGCAGTTCTTC. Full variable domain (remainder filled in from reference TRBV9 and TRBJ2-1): DSGVTQTPKHLITATGQRVTLRCSPRSGDLSVYWYQQSLDQGLQFLIQYYNGEERAKGNILERFSAQQFPDLHSELNLSSLELGDSALYFCASSARDRSYNEQFFGPGTRLTVL.

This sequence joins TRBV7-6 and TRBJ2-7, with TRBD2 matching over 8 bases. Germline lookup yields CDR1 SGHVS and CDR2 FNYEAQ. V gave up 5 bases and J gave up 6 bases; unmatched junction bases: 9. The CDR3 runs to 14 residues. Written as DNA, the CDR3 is TGTGCCAGCAGCCCCAGCGGGGGAGCGGGCGAGCAGTACTTC. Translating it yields CASSPSGGAGEQYF.

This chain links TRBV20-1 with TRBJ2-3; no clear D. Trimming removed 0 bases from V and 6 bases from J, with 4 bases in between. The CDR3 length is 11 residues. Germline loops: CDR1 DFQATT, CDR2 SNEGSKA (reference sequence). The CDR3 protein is CSAREWDTQYF. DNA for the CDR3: TGCAGTGCTAGAGAGTGGGATACGCAGTATTTT.